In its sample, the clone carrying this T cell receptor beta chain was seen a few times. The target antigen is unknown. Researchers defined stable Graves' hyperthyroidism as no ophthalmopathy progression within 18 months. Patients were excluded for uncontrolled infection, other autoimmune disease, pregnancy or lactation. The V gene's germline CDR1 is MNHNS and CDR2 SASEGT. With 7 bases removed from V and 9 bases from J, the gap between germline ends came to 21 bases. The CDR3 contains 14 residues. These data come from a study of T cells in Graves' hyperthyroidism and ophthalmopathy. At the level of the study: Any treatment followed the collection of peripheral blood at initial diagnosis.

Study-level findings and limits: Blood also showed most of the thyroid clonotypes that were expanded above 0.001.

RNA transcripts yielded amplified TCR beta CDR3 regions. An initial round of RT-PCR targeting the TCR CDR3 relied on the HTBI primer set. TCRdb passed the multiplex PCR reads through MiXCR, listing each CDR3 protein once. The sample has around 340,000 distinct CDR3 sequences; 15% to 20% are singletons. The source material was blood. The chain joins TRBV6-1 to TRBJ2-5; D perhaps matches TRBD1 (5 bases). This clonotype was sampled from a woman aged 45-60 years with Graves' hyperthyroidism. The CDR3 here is CASKHPGIQEAQYF. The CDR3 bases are TGTGCCAGCAAGCACCCAGGGATCCAAGAAGCCCAGTACTTC.